This T cell receptor (beta chain) is drawn from a study of radiotherapy plus CTLA-4 blockade in lung cancer. Study-wide context: In around 19% of patients, objective responses were seen; about 30% had disease control. Findings and caveats of the study: TCR clones of tumor origin grew in blood after radiotherapy plus ipilimumab.

In regard to this clone: Its antigen is as yet unknown.

In germline, CDR1 is SGHTA, CDR2 FQGNSA. V was clipped by 3 bases and J by 0 bases, with 8 bases between them. The CDR3 runs 14 residues. Libraries were prepared by immunoSEQ multiplex PCR; TCRdb keeps only in-frame clonotypes and omits some of them. This table has tens of thousands of clones, roughly 76% appearing once. The sequenced sample was peripheral blood, obtained from a patient treated with radiotherapy plus ipilimumab. This TCR came from a human donor with non-small cell lung cancer who had stable disease on radiotherapy plus ipilimumab. This chain connects TRBV7-2 to TRBJ1-1; the D is unclear. The CDR3 nucleotides are TGTGCCAGCAGCTTGGCAGTAGTGAACACTGAAGCTTTCTTT. Its translation is CASSLAVVNTEAFF.